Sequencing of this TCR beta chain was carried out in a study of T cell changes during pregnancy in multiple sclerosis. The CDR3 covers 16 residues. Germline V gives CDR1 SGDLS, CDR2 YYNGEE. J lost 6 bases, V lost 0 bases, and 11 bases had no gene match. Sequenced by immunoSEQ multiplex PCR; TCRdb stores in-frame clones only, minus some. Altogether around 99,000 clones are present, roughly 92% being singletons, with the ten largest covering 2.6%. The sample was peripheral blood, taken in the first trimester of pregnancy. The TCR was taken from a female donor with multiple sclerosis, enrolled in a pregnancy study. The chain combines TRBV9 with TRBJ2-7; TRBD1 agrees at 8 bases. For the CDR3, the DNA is TGTGCCAGCAGCGTAGCTCTGACAGGGGAGGAGAGCGAGCAGTACTTC. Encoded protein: CASSVALTGEESEQYF.